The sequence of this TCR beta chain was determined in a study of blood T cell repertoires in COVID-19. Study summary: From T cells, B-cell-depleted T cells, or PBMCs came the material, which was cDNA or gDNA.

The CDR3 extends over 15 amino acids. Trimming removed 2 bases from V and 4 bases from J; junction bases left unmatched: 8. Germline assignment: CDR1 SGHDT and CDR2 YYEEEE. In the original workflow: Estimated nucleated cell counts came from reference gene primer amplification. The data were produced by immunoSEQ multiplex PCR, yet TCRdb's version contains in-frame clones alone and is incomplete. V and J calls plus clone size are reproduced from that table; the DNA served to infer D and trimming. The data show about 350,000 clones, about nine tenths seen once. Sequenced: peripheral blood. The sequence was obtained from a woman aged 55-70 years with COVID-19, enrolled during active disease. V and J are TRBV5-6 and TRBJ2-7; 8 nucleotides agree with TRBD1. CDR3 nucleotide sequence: TGTGCCAGCAGCTTCGCCCCCGGGACAGGTTACGAGCAGTACTTC. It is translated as CASSFAPGTGYEQYF.